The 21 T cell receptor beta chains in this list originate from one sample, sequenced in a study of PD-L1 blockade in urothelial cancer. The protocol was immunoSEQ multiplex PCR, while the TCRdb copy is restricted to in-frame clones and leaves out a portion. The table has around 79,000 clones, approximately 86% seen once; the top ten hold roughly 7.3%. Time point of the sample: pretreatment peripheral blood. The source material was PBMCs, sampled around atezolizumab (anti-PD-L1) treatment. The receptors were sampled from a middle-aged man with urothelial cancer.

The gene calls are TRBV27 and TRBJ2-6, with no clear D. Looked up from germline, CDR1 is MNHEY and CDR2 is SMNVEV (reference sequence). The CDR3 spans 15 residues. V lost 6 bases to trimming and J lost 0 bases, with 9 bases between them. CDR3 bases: TGTGCCAGCAGACCAGAGGCCTCTGGGGCCAACGTCCTGACTTTC. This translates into CASRPEASGANVLTF.

The CDR3 here is CASKREGTDTQYF. The DNA of the CDR3 is TGTGCCAGCAAACGGGAAGGCACAGATACGCAGTATTTT. The rearrangement links TRBV6-5 to TRBJ2-3; D possibly corresponds to TRBD2 (5 bases). The CDR3 spans 13 residues. Trimming shortened V by 7 bases and J by 1 base, and 9 bases separated the two germline ends. Germline values: CDR1 MNHEY, CDR2 SVGAGI.

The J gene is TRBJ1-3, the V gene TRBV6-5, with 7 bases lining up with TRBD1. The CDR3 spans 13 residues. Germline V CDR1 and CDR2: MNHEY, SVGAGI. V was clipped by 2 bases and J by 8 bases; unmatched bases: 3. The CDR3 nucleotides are TGTGCCAGCAGTTACGACAGGGCGGACACCATATATTTT. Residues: CASSYDRADTIYF.

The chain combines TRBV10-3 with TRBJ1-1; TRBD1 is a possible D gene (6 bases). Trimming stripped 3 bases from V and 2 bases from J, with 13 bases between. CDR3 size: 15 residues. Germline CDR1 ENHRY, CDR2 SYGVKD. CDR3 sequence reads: CAISDPDRRNTEAFF. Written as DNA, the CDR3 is TGTGCCATCAGTGACCCCGACAGGCGAAACACTGAAGCTTTCTTT.

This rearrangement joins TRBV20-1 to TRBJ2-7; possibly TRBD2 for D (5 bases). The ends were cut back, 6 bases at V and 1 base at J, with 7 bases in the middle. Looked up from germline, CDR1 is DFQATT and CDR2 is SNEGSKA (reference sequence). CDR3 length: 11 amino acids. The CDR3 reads CSATSSYEQYF. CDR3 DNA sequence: TGCAGTGCAACTAGTTCCTACGAGCAGTACTTC.

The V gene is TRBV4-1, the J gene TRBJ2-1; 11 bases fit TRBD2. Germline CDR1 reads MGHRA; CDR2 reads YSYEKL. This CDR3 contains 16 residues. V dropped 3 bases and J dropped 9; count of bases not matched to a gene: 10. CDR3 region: CASSHIRLAGGIEQFF. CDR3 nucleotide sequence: TGCGCCAGCAGCCATATTCGGCTAGCGGGAGGAATTGAGCAGTTCTTC.

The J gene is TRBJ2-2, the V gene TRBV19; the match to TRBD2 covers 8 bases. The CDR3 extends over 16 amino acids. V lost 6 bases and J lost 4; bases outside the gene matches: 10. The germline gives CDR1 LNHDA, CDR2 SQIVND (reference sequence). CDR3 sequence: CASRVAGGVGTGELFF. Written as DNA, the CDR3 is TGTGCCAGTAGGGTGGCGGGAGGTGTTGGCACCGGGGAGCTGTTTTTT. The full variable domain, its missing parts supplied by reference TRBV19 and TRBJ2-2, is DGGITQSPKYLFRKEGQNVTLSCEQNLNHDAMYWYRQDPGQGLRLIYYSQIVNDFQKGDIAEGYSVSREKKESFPLTVTSAQKNPTAFYLCASRVAGGVGTGELFFGEGSRLTVL.

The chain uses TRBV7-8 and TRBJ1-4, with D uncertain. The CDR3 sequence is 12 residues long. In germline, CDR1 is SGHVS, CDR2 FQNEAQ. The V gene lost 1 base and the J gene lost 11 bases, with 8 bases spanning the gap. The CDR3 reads CASSLVKEKLFF. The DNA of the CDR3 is TGTGCCAGCAGCTTAGTGAAGGAGAAACTGTTTTTT. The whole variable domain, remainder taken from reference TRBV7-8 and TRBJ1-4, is GAGVSQSPRYKVAKRGQDVALRCDPISGHVSLFWYQQALGQGPEFLTYFQNEAQLDKSGLPSDRFFAERPEGSVSTLKIQRTQQEDSAVYLCASSLVKEKLFFGSGTQLSVL.

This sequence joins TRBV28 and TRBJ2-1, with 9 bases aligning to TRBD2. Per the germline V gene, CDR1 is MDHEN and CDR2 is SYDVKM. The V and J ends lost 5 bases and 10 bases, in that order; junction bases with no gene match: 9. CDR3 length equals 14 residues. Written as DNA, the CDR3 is TGTGCCAGCAGTGGGGGCGGGAGGGAAAAGGAGCAGTTCTTC. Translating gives CASSGGGREKEQFF.

The CDR3 protein is CASSPTGWDNEKLFF. DNA for the CDR3: TGTGCCAGCAGCCCCACAGGGTGGGATAATGAAAAACTGTTTTTT. The J gene is TRBJ1-4, the V gene TRBV14, with D tentatively TRBD1 (6 bases). The V and J ends lost 4 bases and 4 bases respectively, with 13 bases between them. The CDR3 covers 15 residues. Germline assignment: CDR1 SGHDN and CDR2 FVKESK.

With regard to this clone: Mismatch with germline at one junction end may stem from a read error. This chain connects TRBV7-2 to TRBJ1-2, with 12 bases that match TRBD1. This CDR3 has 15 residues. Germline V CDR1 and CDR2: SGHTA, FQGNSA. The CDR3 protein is CASSLAPGQGARYTF. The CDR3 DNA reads TGTGCCAGCAGCCTAGCTCCGGGACAGGGGGCAAGGTACACCTTC.

The CDR3 sequence is CAWRGGQDTQYF. DNA of the CDR3: TGTGCCTGGAGGGGGGGTCAAGATACGCAGTATTTT. V is TRBV30 and J is TRBJ2-3; tentative D call: TRBD2 (6 bases). The CDR3 sequence is 12 residues long. Per the germline V gene, CDR1 is GTSNPN and CDR2 is SVGIG (reference sequence). Trimming cost V 3 bases and J 5 bases, with 9 bases left between them.

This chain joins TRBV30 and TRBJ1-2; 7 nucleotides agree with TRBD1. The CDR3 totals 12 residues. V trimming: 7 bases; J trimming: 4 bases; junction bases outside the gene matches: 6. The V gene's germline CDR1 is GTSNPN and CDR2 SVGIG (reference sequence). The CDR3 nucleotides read TGTGCCTCCAGGACAGGTTTCTATGGCTACACCTTC. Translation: CASRTGFYGYTF.

CDR3: CAISDLQGVDKNIQYF. The CDR3, as DNA: TGTGCCATCAGTGATCTGCAGGGTGTAGACAAAAACATTCAGTACTTC. The rearrangement links TRBV10-3 to TRBJ2-4; D may be TRBD1 (5 bases). V was pared by 3 bases and J by 3 bases, with 15 bases between. This CDR3 spans 16 amino acids. From germline, CDR1 is ENHRY and CDR2 SYGVKD.

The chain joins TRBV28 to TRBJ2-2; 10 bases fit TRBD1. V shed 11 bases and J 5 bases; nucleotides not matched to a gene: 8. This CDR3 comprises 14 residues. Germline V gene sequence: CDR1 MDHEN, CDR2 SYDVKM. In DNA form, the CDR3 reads TGTGCCTATGGGGACAGGGGTATTACCGGGGAGCTGTTTTTT. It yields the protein CAYGDRGITGELFF.

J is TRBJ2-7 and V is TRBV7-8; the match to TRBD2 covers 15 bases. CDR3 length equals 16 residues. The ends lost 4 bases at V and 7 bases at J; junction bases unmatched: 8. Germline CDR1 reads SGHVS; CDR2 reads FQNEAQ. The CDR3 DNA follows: TGTGCCAGCAGCTACCCGGGACTAGCGGGAGGAGAGGAGCAGTACTTC. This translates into CASSYPGLAGGEEQYF.

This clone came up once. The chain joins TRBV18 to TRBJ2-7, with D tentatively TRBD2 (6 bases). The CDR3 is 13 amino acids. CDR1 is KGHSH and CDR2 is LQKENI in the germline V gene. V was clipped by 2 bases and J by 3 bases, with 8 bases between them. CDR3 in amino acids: CASSPGEDYEQYF. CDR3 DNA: TGTGCCAGCTCACCAGGGGAGGACTACGAGCAGTACTTC.

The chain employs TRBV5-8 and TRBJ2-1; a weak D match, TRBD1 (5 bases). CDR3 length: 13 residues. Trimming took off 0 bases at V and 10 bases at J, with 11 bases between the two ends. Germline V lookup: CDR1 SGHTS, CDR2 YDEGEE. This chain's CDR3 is CASSLEGAREQFF. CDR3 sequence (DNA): TGTGCCAGCAGCTTGGAAGGGGCCCGAGAGCAGTTCTTC. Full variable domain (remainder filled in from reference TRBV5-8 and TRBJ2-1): EAGVTQSPTHLIKTRGQQATLRCSPISGHTSVYWYQQALGLGLQFLLWYDEGEERNRGNFPPRFSGRQFPNYSSELNVNALELEDSALYLCASSLEGAREQFFGPGTRLTVL.

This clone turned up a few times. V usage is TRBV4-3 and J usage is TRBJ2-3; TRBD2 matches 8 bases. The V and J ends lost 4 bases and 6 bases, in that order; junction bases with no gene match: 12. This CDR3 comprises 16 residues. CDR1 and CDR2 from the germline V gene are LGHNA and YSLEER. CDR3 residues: CASSRELAAGVDTQYF. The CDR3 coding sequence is TGCGCCAGCAGCCGCGAACTAGCGGCTGGGGTGGATACGCAGTATTTT.

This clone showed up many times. CDR3 protein: CASSYSIQGLGELFF. CDR3 nucleotides: TGTGCCAGCAGTTACTCGATTCAGGGATTGGGGGAGCTGTTTTTT. The chain recombines TRBV6-5 with TRBJ2-2; perhaps TRBD1 as D (5 bases). The CDR3 is 15 residues long. The V end was cut by 0 bases, the J end by 8 bases, with 13 bases between. The germline CDR1 and CDR2 sequences are MNHEY and SVGAGI.

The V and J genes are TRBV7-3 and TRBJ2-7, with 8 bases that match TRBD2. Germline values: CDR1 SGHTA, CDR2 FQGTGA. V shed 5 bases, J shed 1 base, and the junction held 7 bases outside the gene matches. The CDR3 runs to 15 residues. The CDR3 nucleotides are TGTGCCAGCAGCCTCAGCGGGAGCGCATCCTACGAGCAGTACTTC. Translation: CASSLSGSASYEQYF. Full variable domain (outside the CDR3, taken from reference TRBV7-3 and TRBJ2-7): GAGVSQTPSNKVTEKGKYVELRCDPISGHTALYWYRQSLGQGPEFLIYFQGTGAADDSGLPNDRFFAVRPEGSVSTLKIQRTERGDSAVYLCASSLSGSASYEQYFGPGTRLTVT.